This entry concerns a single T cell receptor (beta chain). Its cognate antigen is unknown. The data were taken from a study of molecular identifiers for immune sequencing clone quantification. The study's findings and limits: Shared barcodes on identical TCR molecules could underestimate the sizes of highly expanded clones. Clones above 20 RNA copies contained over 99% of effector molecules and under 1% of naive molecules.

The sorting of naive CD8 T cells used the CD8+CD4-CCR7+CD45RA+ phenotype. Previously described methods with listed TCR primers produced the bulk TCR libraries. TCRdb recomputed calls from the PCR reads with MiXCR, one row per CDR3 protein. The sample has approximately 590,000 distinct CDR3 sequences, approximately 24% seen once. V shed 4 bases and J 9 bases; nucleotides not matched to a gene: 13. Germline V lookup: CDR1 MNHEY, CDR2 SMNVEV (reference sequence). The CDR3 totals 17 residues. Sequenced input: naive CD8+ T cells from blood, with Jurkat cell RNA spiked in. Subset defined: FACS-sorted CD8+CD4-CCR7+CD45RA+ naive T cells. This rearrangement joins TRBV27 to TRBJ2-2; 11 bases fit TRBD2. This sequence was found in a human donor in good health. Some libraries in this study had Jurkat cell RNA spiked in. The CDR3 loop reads CASSSNTPLAGVWELFF. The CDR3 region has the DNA TGTGCCAGCAGTTCAAACACCCCACTAGCGGGAGTATGGGAGCTGTTTTTT.